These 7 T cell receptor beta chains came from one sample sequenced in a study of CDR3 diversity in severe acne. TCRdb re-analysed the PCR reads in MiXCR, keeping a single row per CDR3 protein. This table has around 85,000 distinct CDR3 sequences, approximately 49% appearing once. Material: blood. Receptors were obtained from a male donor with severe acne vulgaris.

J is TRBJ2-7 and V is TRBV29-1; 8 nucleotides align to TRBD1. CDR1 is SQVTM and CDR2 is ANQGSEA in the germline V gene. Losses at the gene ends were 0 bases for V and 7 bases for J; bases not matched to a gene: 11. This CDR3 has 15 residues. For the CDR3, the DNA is TGCAGCGTTGAAGATACGCAGGGGGCTTCGGGAGAGCAGTACTTC. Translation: CSVEDTQGASGEQYF.

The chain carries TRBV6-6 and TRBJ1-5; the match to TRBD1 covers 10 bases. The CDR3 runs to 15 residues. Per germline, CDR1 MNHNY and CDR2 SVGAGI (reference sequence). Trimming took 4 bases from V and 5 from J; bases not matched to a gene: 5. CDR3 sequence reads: CASSSGTGAYQPQHF. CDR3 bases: TGTGCCAGCAGTTCCGGGACAGGGGCCTATCAGCCCCAGCATTTT.

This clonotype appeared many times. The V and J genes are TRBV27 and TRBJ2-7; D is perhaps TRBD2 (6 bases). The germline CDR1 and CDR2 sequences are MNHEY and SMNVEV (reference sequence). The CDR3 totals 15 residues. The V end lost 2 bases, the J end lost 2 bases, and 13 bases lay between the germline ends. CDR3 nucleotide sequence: TGTGCCAGCAGTTTAATCGCGGGAAGCACCTACGAGCAGTACTTC. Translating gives CASSLIAGSTYEQYF.

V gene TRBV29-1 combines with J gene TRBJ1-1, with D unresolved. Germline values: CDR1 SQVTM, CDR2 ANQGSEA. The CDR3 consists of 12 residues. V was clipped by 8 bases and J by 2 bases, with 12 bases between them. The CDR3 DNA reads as TGCAGCAGTTTAGTCGCCAACACTGAAGCTTTCTTT. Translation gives CSSLVANTEAFF.

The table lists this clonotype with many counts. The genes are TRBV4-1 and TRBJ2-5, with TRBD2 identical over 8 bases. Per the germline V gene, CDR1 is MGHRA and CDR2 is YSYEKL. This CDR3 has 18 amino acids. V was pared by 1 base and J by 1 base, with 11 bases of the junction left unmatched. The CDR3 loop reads CASSQVHTPGGLQETQYF. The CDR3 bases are TGCGCCAGCAGCCAAGTGCACACGCCGGGAGGGCTCCAAGAGACCCAGTACTTC.

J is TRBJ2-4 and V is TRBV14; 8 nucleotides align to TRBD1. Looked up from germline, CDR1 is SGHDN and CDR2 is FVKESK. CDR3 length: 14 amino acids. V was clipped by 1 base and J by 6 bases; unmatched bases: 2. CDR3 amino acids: CASSQGTGLNIQYF. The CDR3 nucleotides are TGTGCCAGCAGCCAAGGGACAGGGCTAAACATTCAGTACTTC.

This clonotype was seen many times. CDR3 sequence: CSASGTRVEQYF. DNA for the CDR3: TGCAGTGCTTCCGGGACTAGGGTCGAGCAGTACTTC. This sequence joins TRBV20-1 and TRBJ2-7; 8 positions agree with TRBD2. The V gene's germline CDR1 is DFQATT and CDR2 SNEGSKA (reference sequence). Trimming took 5 bases from V and 6 from J; bases not matched to a gene: 6. This CDR3 is 12 amino acids long.